This TCR beta chain was sequenced during a study of blood T cell repertoires in COVID-19. This CDR3 comprises 17 residues. Germline V CDR1 and CDR2: SGHTA, FQGNSA. V lost 5 bases and J 1 base, leaving 20 bases between the germline ends. The assay was immunoSEQ multiplex PCR, and TCRdb's table has in-frame clones only and misses some. The repertoire has approximately 300,000 clones, around 81% of them found once; the top ten carry 15% to 19%. This clone has only a few counts. Material for sequencing was peripheral blood. The sequence derives from a person between 65 and 80 years old with COVID-19, enrolled during active disease. The rearrangement joins TRBV7-2 to TRBJ1-2; D ambiguous. Here the CDR3 reads CASSQEVSAEVNYGYTF. The CDR3 coding sequence is TGTGCCAGCAGCCAAGAGGTATCGGCAGAAGTTAACTATGGCTACACCTTC.